Below, 19 T cell receptor beta chains from the same sample are listed, as sequenced in a study of control samples from healthy donors and cancer patients (dated by TCRdb to 2019 to 2021). The protocol used for the library was the immunoSEQ multiplex PCR assay. As stored in TCRdb, this immuneACCESS dataset retains in-frame rearrangements with V and J assigned. A fraction of the clones does not appear; measured against another copy, unresolved V genes explain less than half of the discrepancy, and the remainder lacks a known reason. Recorded for this sample are 95,000 to 130,000 clones; around 90% of them occurred a single time. Of the sample, 2% to 2.5% is held by the ten largest clones. Sequences were obtained from blood. The receptor set was obtained from a woman aged 65 to 85 in good health.

The chain uses TRBV5-5 and TRBJ2-7; 9 bases align to TRBD1. This CDR3 spans 15 amino acids. After removal of 5 bases from V and 3 bases from J, the junction contained 9 bases not matched to a gene. Per germline, CDR1 SGHKS and CDR2 YYEKEE (reference sequence). The CDR3 DNA reads as TGTGCCAGCAGGGAAAACAGGGGGCGCAGCTACGAGCAGTACTTC. Its translation is CASRENRGRSYEQYF. Drawing the rest from reference TRBV5-5 and TRBJ2-7, the complete variable domain is DAGVTQSPTHLIKTRGQQVTLRCSPISGHKSVSWYQQVLGQGPQFIFQYYEKEERGRGNFPDRFSARQFPNYSSELNVNALLLGDSALYLCASRENRGRSYEQYFGPGTRLTVT.

The chain is built from TRBV4-2 and TRBJ2-1; maybe TRBD2 (6 bases). Germline V lookup: CDR1 LGHNA, CDR2 YNFKEQ. The CDR3 extends over 15 amino acids. Trimming cost V 0 bases and J 10 bases, with 16 bases left between them. CDR3 coding DNA: TGTGCCAGCAGCCAAGATTTGGGGCCGGCGGGGGAGCAGTTCTTC. It specifies CASSQDLGPAGEQFF.

This chain uses TRBV11-1 with TRBJ2-5; D gene ambiguous. CDR1 is SGHAT, CDR2 FQDESV, per germline (reference sequence). This CDR3 contains 12 residues. The CDR3 sequence is CAVLGPQETQYF. Here the CDR3 DNA reads TGTGCAGTCCTTGGGCCTCAAGAGACCCAGTACTTC.

V usage is TRBV10-3 and J usage is TRBJ1-5; D remains ambiguous. The V gene's germline CDR1 is ENHRY and CDR2 SYGVKD. The CDR3 is 12 residues long. Trimming took 8 bases from V and 4 from J, leaving 9 bases between them. CDR3 amino acids: CAIGPANQPQHF. The DNA of the CDR3 is TGTGCCATCGGCCCCGCAAATCAGCCCCAGCATTTT.

This chain uses TRBV6-2 or TRBV6-3 with TRBJ1-3; a weak D match, TRBD1 (5 bases). Germline loops: CDR1 MNHEY, CDR2 SVGEGT. This CDR3 is built from 14 residues. The ends were cut back, 4 bases at V and 2 bases at J, with 9 bases in the middle. The CDR3 region is CASSSGTAGNTIYF. The CDR3 DNA reads as TGTGCCAGCAGTTCGGGGACGGCTGGAAACACCATATATTTT.

This rearrangement joins TRBV5-1 to TRBJ1-1; D uncertain. CDR3 size: 16 residues. The V end was cut by 0 bases, the J end by 4 bases, with 16 bases between. Germline-derived CDR1 and CDR2 are SGHRS and YFSETQ. CDR3 sequence (DNA): TGCGCCAGCAGCTTGGGCCCTGGCGGTCGGGTCACTGAAGCTTTCTTT. Amino acid sequence: CASSLGPGGRVTEAFF.

The chain carries TRBV19 and TRBJ2-1; no clear D gene. Trimming cost V 6 bases and J 4 bases, with 13 bases left between them. The length of the CDR3 is 14 residues. Germline CDR1 reads LNHDA; CDR2 reads SQIVND (reference sequence). The CDR3 sequence: CASSRDNRYNEQFF. The DNA of the CDR3 is TGTGCCAGTAGCCGAGACAACCGGTACAATGAGCAGTTCTTC.

This clone appeared a single time. This chain uses TRBV6-5 with TRBJ1-4, with no clear D. Trimming shortened V by 6 bases and J by 4 bases, and 12 bases separated the two germline ends. Looked up from germline, CDR1 is MNHEY and CDR2 is SVGAGI. The CDR3 runs 14 residues. As DNA, the CDR3 is TGTGCCAGCAGGGCGGTGCTACGTAATGAAAAACTGTTTTTT. Translation gives CASRAVLRNEKLFF.

CDR3 residues: CASSDYVENTEAFF. The CDR3 DNA reads as TGTGCCAGCTCAGATTATGTGGAGAACACTGAAGCTTTCTTT. The chain couples TRBV18 to TRBJ1-1; the D is unclear. CDR1 and CDR2 from the germline V gene are KGHSH and LQKENI. V was shortened by 5 bases and J by 1 base, with 11 bases between the two germline ends. The length of the CDR3 is 14 residues.

The chain links TRBV10-3 to TRBJ2-7, with a possible D match to TRBD1 (6 bases). V was shortened by 5 bases and J by 6 bases, with 14 bases between the two germline ends. The CDR3 length is 13 residues. Germline-derived CDR1 and CDR2 are ENHRY and SYGVKD. The CDR3 sequence is CAISPNREREQYF. The DNA of the CDR3 is TGTGCCATCAGTCCAAACAGGGAGCGCGAGCAGTACTTC.

This sequence joins TRBV7-2 and TRBJ2-7; 8 bases are a match to TRBD1. Trimming removed 5 bases from V and 3 bases from J; junction bases left unmatched: 9. The CDR3 is 15 residues long. Germline-derived CDR1 and CDR2 are SGHTA and FQGNSA. CDR3 nucleotides: TGTGCCAGCAGCCAATTCCCGGGACAGGACTACGAGCAGTACTTC. Protein product: CASSQFPGQDYEQYF. Full variable domain (outside the CDR3, taken from reference TRBV7-2 and TRBJ2-7): GAGVSQSPSNKVTEKGKDVELRCDPISGHTALYWYRQSLGQGLEFLIYFQGNSAPDKSGLPSDRFSAERTGGSVSTLTIQRTQQEDSAVYLCASSQFPGQDYEQYFGPGTRLTVT.

This clone has a handful of counts. The V gene is TRBV5-4, the J gene TRBJ2-3, with D uncertain. Germline values: CDR1 SGHNT, CDR2 YYREEE (reference sequence). The CDR3 is 16 residues long. Trimming removed 4 bases from V and 0 bases from J, with 15 bases in between. In DNA, the CDR3 is TGTGCCAGCAGCCCGACCAGAAGCTATAGCACAGATACGCAGTATTTT. Translation: CASSPTRSYSTDTQYF.

The chain couples TRBV7-2 to TRBJ1-5; 8 bases match TRBD1. Germline loops: CDR1 SGHTA, CDR2 FQGNSA. The J segment lost 9 bases and the V segment lost 0 bases, leaving 1 base of the junction unmatched. CDR3 length: 13 residues. CDR3 sequence: CASSLAQGAPQHF. Written as DNA, the CDR3 is TGTGCCAGCAGCTTAGCGCAGGGGGCGCCCCAGCATTTT. Filled out from reference TRBV7-2 and TRBJ1-5, the complete variable domain reads GAGVSQSPSNKVTEKGKDVELRCDPISGHTALYWYRQSLGQGLEFLIYFQGNSAPDKSGLPSDRFSAERTGGSVSTLTIQRTQQEDSAVYLCASSLAQGAPQHFGDGTRLSIL.

V is TRBV14 and J is TRBJ1-6, with D possibly matching TRBD1 (5 bases). The V and J ends lost 4 bases and 5 bases respectively, with 9 bases between them. The CDR3 is 14 residues long. CDR1 is SGHDN, CDR2 FVKESK, per germline. The CDR3 coding sequence is TGTGCCAGCAGCCCTGGGACCCATAATTCACCCCTCCACTTT. Protein product: CASSPGTHNSPLHF.

The chain joins TRBV7-2 to TRBJ1-6, with D hard to call. This CDR3 spans 16 amino acids. Germline loops: CDR1 SGHTA, CDR2 FQGNSA. V dropped 5 bases and J dropped 0 bases, with 11 bases sitting between them. DNA for the CDR3: TGTGCCAGCAGCACCCATCAGAGCTCCTATAATTCACCCCTCCACTTT. This encodes CASSTHQSSYNSPLHF.

This rearrangement joins TRBV19 to TRBJ1-6, with unresolved D. V lost 6 bases and J 6 bases, leaving 15 bases between the germline ends. The CDR3 is 15 amino acids. Looked up from germline, CDR1 is LNHDA and CDR2 is SQIVND (reference sequence). CDR3 amino acids: CASSPYLLGNSPLHF. The CDR3, as DNA: TGTGCCAGTAGCCCCTATCTTCTGGGTAATTCACCCCTCCACTTT.

This chain joins TRBV7-8 and TRBJ1-5, with a tentative D call TRBD1 (6 bases). Germline lookup yields CDR1 SGHVS and CDR2 FQNEAQ. V gave up 1 base and J gave up 6 bases, with 13 bases separating them. This CDR3 has 15 residues. The CDR3 DNA follows: TGTGCCAGCAGCTTAGAGCAGGGGATAGGTCAGCCCCAGCATTTT. Translated, it gives CASSLEQGIGQPQHF. The full variable domain, completed using reference TRBV7-8 and TRBJ1-5, is GAGVSQSPRYKVAKRGQDVALRCDPISGHVSLFWYQQALGQGPEFLTYFQNEAQLDKSGLPSDRFFAERPEGSVSTLKIQRTQQEDSAVYLCASSLEQGIGQPQHFGDGTRLSIL.

In its sample, this clone was seen a few times. CDR3 sequence reads: CASSIGQVGNTIYF. The CDR3 bases are TGTGCCAGTAGTATAGGGCAGGTCGGAAACACCATATATTTT. The rearrangement links TRBV19 to TRBJ1-3; no firm D call. Germline V gives CDR1 LNHDA, CDR2 SQIVND (reference sequence). This CDR3 is built from 14 residues. Between the trimmed V and J ends, which lost 1 base and 4 bases, there was a span of 8 bases.

The chain carries TRBV7-2 and TRBJ1-2; TRBD1 might be the D (6 bases). This CDR3 region has 13 residues. With 2 bases removed from V and 8 bases from J, the gap between germline ends came to 12 bases. Per germline, CDR1 SGHTA and CDR2 FQGNSA. CDR3 residues: CASSLWGAGGYTF. CDR3 nucleotide sequence: TGTGCCAGCAGCTTATGGGGGGCGGGAGGCTACACCTTC.